This T cell receptor (beta chain) comes out of a study of cytomegalovirus exposure and HLA in healthy donors. Points from the study as a whole: It emerged from a later analysis that several of the most significant clusters appeared to be linked to common viral pathogens. Among TCR beta chains, those listed as cytomegalovirus-associated numbered roughly 150.

To note about this clone: As yet, its antigen is unknown.

Germline lookup yields CDR1 MRHNA and CDR2 SNTAGT. J gave up 0 bases and V 5 bases, and 0 bases lay outside the gene matches. The CDR3 has 15 residues. Use of 60 Vbeta and 13 Jbeta primers characterized the PCR. Study processing details: Later work found around 80 million unique TCR beta chains, with about 10 million shared. Assay used: immunoSEQ multiplex PCR; TCRdb lists only in-frame clones, some missing. The V and J calls and clone size come from that table; D and trimming were worked out from the DNA. The sample consists of about 34,000 clones, approximately 82% of them appearing once. Sequenced input: PBMCs. This clonotype originated in a woman between 18 and 30 years old in good health and CMV-seropositive. The V call is TRBV6-4, the J call TRBJ2-6, with TRBD1 matching over 8 bases. This CDR3 is CASSTGGSGANVLTF. CDR3 in DNA: TGTGCCAGCAGTACAGGGGGCTCTGGGGCCAACGTCCTGACTTTC.